This TCR beta chain was captured in a study of cytomegalovirus exposure and HLA in healthy donors. Study-level points and caveats: Follow-up analysis later connected one missense variant in DCLRE1C with trimming of TCR beta V- and J-genes.

The PCR was carried out with 60 Vbeta primers and 13 Jbeta primers. Sequencing was performed with immunoSEQ multiplex PCR; in TCRdb, only in-frame clones are kept and a portion is missing. The table has 55,000 to 70,000 clones, 74% seen once. With respect to this clone: Its antigen remains unidentified.

V dropped 5 bases and J dropped 10; count of bases not matched to a gene: 8. CDR3 length equals 13 residues. CDR1 is MNHNY, CDR2 SVGAGI, per germline (reference sequence). The material sequenced was PBMCs. The chain carries TRBV6-6 and TRBJ2-1; 7 nucleotides align to TRBD2. The receptor's source is a woman aged 55-69 years in good health and CMV-seropositive. CDR3 sequence (DNA): TGTGCCAGCAGTATGCCCTCGGGGGGAGAGCAGTTCTTC. This gives the protein CASSMPSGGEQFF.